A single sample is the source of the 26 T cell receptor beta chains below, sequenced in a study of T cell responses to AZD1222 COVID-19 vaccine. Generated by immunoSEQ multiplex PCR, the TCRdb table keeps only in-frame clones and is missing some. The data hold 120,000 to 150,000 clones, with under 95% observed a single time. This material consisted of peripheral blood, taken on day 0 of AZD1222 vaccination. These receptor sequences come from an adult in good health.

The CDR3 nucleotides read TGTGCCAGCAGCTTGGGGTCCAGCTCCTACGAGCAGTACTTC. Amino acids: CASSLGSSSYEQYF. The rearrangement uses TRBV5-6 and TRBJ2-7, with D hard to call. This CDR3 has 14 amino acids. Germline-derived CDR1 and CDR2 are SGHDT and YYEEEE. V was shortened by 0 bases and J by 0 bases, with 7 bases between the two germline ends. Complete variable domain (other parts from reference TRBV5-6 and TRBJ2-7): DAGVTQSPTHLIKTRGQQVTLRCSPKSGHDTVSWYQQALGQGPQFIFQYYEEEERQRGNFPDRFSGHQFPNYSSELNVNALLLGDSALYLCASSLGSSSYEQYFGPGTRLTVT.

V gene TRBV10-3 combines with J gene TRBJ2-5; D uncertain. The CDR3 consists of 15 residues. V was trimmed by 5 bases and J by 5 bases, leaving 18 bases between them. Looked up from germline, CDR1 is ENHRY and CDR2 is SYGVKD. The CDR3 DNA reads as TGTGCCATCAGTTCGACGCAGACACGGGCGGAGACCCAGTACTTC. This encodes CAISSTQTRAETQYF.

The genes are TRBV12-3 or TRBV12-4 and TRBJ1-5, with a tentative D call TRBD1 (5 bases). V was pared by 6 bases and J by 7 bases, with 13 bases between. The CDR3 runs to 13 residues. The DNA of the CDR3 is TGTGCCAGCAGCTGGGGGGGGTGGCAGCCCCAGCATTTT. Its protein product is CASSWGGWQPQHF.

This clone was seen once. The V gene is TRBV27, the J gene TRBJ2-7; 9 nucleotides agree with TRBD2. The CDR3 consists of 14 residues. J gave up 4 bases and V 6 bases, and 7 bases lay outside the gene matches. Germline assignment: CDR1 MNHEY and CDR2 SMNVEV (reference sequence). The CDR3: CASRIGSGSYEQYF. The CDR3, as DNA: TGTGCCAGCAGGATCGGTAGCGGGAGTTACGAGCAGTACTTC.

This chain links TRBV18 with TRBJ1-6; TRBD1 agrees at 9 bases. Germline loops: CDR1 KGHSH, CDR2 LQKENI. With V trimmed by 3 bases and J by 14 bases, 8 bases remained unmatched. This CDR3 has 14 residues. The chain's CDR3 is CASSPGTGIGALHF. DNA of the CDR3: TGTGCCAGCTCACCGGGGACAGGGATCGGGGCCCTCCACTTT.

This clone was seen a handful of times. This chain connects TRBV27 to TRBJ1-5, with D possibly being TRBD1 (6 bases). CDR3 size: 15 residues. The V and J ends lost 6 bases and 3 bases respectively, with 15 bases between them. Germline V gene sequence: CDR1 MNHEY, CDR2 SMNVEV (reference sequence). CDR3 sequence: CASRKGGQTNQPQHF. CDR3 bases: TGTGCCAGCAGAAAAGGCGGACAGACCAATCAGCCCCAGCATTTT.

This clone was detected once. The chain recombines TRBV6-5 with TRBJ1-2, with no clear D. Germline lookup yields CDR1 MNHEY and CDR2 SVGAGI. V was pared by 7 bases and J by 0 bases, with 9 bases between. The CDR3 sequence is 13 residues long. Here the CDR3 DNA reads TGTGCCAGCAAAAAGACGGCTAACTATGGCTACACCTTC. This encodes CASKKTANYGYTF.

J is TRBJ1-5 and V is TRBV24-1, with 8 bases identical to TRBD1. This CDR3 has 15 amino acids. The germline V gene has CDR1 KGHDR and CDR2 SFDVKD. Germline trimming cut 5 bases from V and 3 bases from J; bases unmatched to any gene: 5. CDR3: CATSGGTGFNQPQHF. CDR3 DNA sequence: TGTGCCACCAGTGGCGGGACAGGCTTCAATCAGCCCCAGCATTTT.

Concerning this clone itself: The limits of the CDR3 on the DNA are not certain, so only TCRdb's listed CDR3 is given. The chain uses TRBV6-2 or TRBV6-3 and TRBJ2-1; the D call of TRBD1 is as the table states it, not checked on the DNA. The germline V gene encodes CDR1 MNHEY and CDR2 SVGEGT. The CDR3 is 15 amino acids in total, end residues counted. The CDR3: CASSTSHSSYNEQFF.

The chain is built from TRBV28 and TRBJ2-7; 9 bases match TRBD2. Germline loops: CDR1 MDHEN, CDR2 SYDVKM. Trimming at V came to 3 bases and at J to 4 bases, leaving 4 bases not matched to a gene. This CDR3 has 14 residues. The DNA for the CDR3 is TGTGCCAGCAGTTTTAGCGGGAGCTCGTACGAGCAGTACTTC. Its protein product is CASSFSGSSYEQYF.

This clone has only one observation. The CDR3 sequence: CASSLGTGDQTDTQYF. The CDR3 nucleotides are TGTGCCAGCAGCTTGGGGACAGGGGATCAAACAGATACGCAGTATTTT. The chain combines TRBV7-8 with TRBJ2-3; 10 bases fit TRBD1. CDR1 is SGHVS and CDR2 is FQNEAQ in the germline V gene. After removal of 3 bases from V and 3 bases from J, the junction contained 6 bases not matched to a gene. The CDR3 contains 16 residues.

V is TRBV6-6 and J is TRBJ1-2; D is undetermined. Germline CDR1 and CDR2: MNHNY and SVGAGI (reference sequence). The CDR3 is 14 amino acids. V was shortened by 1 base and J by 2 bases, with 8 bases between the two germline ends. The CDR3 sequence is CASSYFPVNYGYTF. The CDR3 nucleotides read TGTGCCAGCAGTTACTTCCCAGTGAACTATGGCTACACCTTC.

The chain combines TRBV6-6 with TRBJ1-6; 8 bases match TRBD1. V shed 5 bases, J shed 0 bases, and the junction held 12 bases outside the gene matches. This CDR3 spans 19 amino acids. CDR1 and CDR2 (germline): MNHNY, SVGAGI (reference sequence). As DNA, the CDR3 is TGTGCCAGCAGTCAGACTTTCGGACAGGGAGGCTCCTATAATTCACCCCTCCACTTT. It specifies CASSQTFGQGGSYNSPLHF.

The chain has TRBV6-5 and TRBJ2-2; no firm D call. The V gene's germline CDR1 is MNHEY and CDR2 SVGAGI. V shed 0 bases and J shed 0 bases, with 2 bases lying between them. There are 14 residues in the CDR3. CDR3 DNA sequence: TGTGCCAGCAGTTACTCCACGAACACCGGGGAGCTGTTTTTT. Amino acids: CASSYSTNTGELFF.

This sequence joins TRBV5-1 and TRBJ1-6; no clear D. Trimming left V 0 bases short and J 7 bases short, with 8 bases between. There are 14 residues in the CDR3. The V gene's germline CDR1 is SGHRS and CDR2 YFSETQ. The DNA for the CDR3 is TGCGCCAGCAGCTTGGAACAGATAAATTCACCCCTCCACTTT. It specifies CASSLEQINSPLHF.

As DNA, the CDR3 is TGTGCCAGCAGCCAAGTCAGGACTGGTGGCTACACCTTC. Encoded protein: CASSQVRTGGYTF. This chain links TRBV14 with TRBJ1-2; the D is unclear. This CDR3 spans 13 amino acids. The V end lost 1 base, the J end lost 7 bases, and 10 bases lay between the germline ends. Germline values: CDR1 SGHDN, CDR2 FVKESK.

The rearrangement joins TRBV6-6 to TRBJ1-2; no clear D. In germline, CDR1 is MNHNY, CDR2 SVGAGI (reference sequence). Trimming took off 7 bases at V and 2 bases at J, with 14 bases between the two ends. This CDR3 region has 14 residues. The CDR3: CASTVPTENYGYTF. The CDR3 coding sequence is TGTGCCAGCACCGTACCTACAGAGAACTATGGCTACACCTTC.

CDR3 residues: CASSFLGYNQPQHF. The CDR3 DNA reads TGTGCCAGCAGCTTTCTAGGGTACAATCAGCCCCAGCATTTT. The chain uses TRBV5-5 and TRBJ1-5; D gene ambiguous. Germline values: CDR1 SGHKS, CDR2 YYEKEE (reference sequence). This CDR3 contains 14 residues. V was trimmed by 2 bases and J by 3 bases, leaving 9 bases between them.

This clone has a single count. The gene calls are TRBV29-1 and TRBJ2-7, with D possibly being TRBD1 (6 bases). The V end was cut by 1 base, the J end by 6 bases, with 19 bases between. Per germline, CDR1 SQVTM and CDR2 ANQGSEA. The CDR3 has 15 amino acids. The CDR3 loop reads CSVEGGTGSLGEQYF. The CDR3 coding sequence is TGCAGCGTTGAAGGGGGTACAGGGAGTCTAGGCGAGCAGTACTTC.

This clone was found once. V and J are TRBV4-2 and TRBJ2-5; 9 bases are shared with TRBD2. V trimming: 1 base; J trimming: 1 base; junction bases outside the gene matches: 7. Per germline, CDR1 LGHNA and CDR2 YNFKEQ. The CDR3 is made up of 17 amino acids. CDR3: CASSQGGISGGQETQYF. The CDR3 DNA sequence: TGTGCCAGCAGCCAAGGAGGGATTAGCGGGGGCCAAGAGACCCAGTACTTC.

The CDR3 DNA reads as TGTGCCAGCAAGAGGGAGGGATACAATGAGCAGTTCTTC. This gives the protein CASKREGYNEQFF. V is TRBV19 and J is TRBJ2-1, with 7 bases identical to TRBD2. V lost 9 bases, J lost 4 bases, and 6 bases stayed unmatched. This CDR3 spans 13 amino acids. Germline CDR1 reads LNHDA; CDR2 reads SQIVND (reference sequence).

This clone was detected a few times. At the DNA level, this CDR3 is encoded by other sequences in the same sample as well. The chain employs TRBV2 and TRBJ2-1; 8 bases are a match to TRBD2. CDR3 length equals 13 residues. Trimming cost V 10 bases and J 0 bases; bases outside gene matches: 2. CDR1 and CDR2 (germline): SNHLY, FYNNEI. The CDR3 reads CATGLASYNEQFF. CDR3 sequence (DNA): TGTGCCACAGGACTAGCCTCCTACAATGAGCAGTTCTTC.

The chain employs TRBV6-5 and TRBJ2-1, with TRBD2 identical over 7 bases. V trimming: 2 bases; J trimming: 5 bases; junction bases outside the gene matches: 6. This CDR3 spans 15 amino acids. Germline loops: CDR1 MNHEY, CDR2 SVGAGI. CDR3 protein: CASSYIAGVNNEQFF. In DNA form, the CDR3 reads TGTGCCAGCAGTTACATTGCGGGAGTCAACAATGAGCAGTTCTTC.

In the case of this clone: The junction does not match germline at one end; this may be a read error. The chain carries TRBV2 and TRBJ2-7; D remains unclear. Germline-derived CDR1 and CDR2 are SNHLY and FYNNEI. This CDR3 contains 13 residues. Here the CDR3 reads CASSESISTLENF. The CDR3 nucleotides read TGTGCCAGCAGTGAATCGATTTCGACATTGGAGAACTTC.

The chain couples TRBV3-1 (or the pseudogene TRBV3-2) to TRBJ2-3, with D maybe TRBD1 (6 bases). The CDR3 has 17 residues. V was shortened by 2 bases and J by 1 base, with 16 bases between the two germline ends. The V gene's germline CDR1 is LGHDT and CDR2 YNNKEL (reference sequence). CDR3 sequence reads: CASSQWGRGRGTDTQYF. The DNA of the CDR3 is TGTGCCAGCAGCCAATGGGGGCGTGGTAGGGGCACAGATACGCAGTATTTT.

The chain couples TRBV28 to TRBJ1-2; D gene ambiguous. This CDR3 has 14 amino acids. Germline CDR1 MDHEN, CDR2 SYDVKM. The ends were cut back, 1 base at V and 8 bases at J, with 14 bases in the middle. The CDR3 region is CASSLSPRRGGYTF. For the CDR3, the DNA is TGTGCCAGCAGTTTATCACCACGGCGGGGAGGCTACACCTTC.